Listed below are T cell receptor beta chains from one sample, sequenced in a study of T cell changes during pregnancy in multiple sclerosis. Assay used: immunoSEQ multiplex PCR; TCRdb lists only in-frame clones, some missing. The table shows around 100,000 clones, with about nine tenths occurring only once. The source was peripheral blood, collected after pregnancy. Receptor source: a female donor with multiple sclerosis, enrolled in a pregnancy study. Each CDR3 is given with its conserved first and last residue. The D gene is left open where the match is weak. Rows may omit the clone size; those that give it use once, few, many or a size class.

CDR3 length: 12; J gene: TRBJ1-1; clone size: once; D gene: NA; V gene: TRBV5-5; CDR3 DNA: TGTGCCAGCAGTTCAGGGTACTCTGAAGCTTTCTTT; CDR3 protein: CASSSGYSEAFF
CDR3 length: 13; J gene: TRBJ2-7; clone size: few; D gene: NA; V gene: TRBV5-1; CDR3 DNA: TGCGCCAGCAGCTTGGAAGGGAGGTACGAGCAGTACTTC; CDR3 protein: CASSLEGRYEQYF
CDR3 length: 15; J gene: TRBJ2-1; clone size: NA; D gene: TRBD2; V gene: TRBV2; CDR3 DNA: TGTGCCAGCAGTGGTGAGGCGGGGGGGCCCCATGAGCAGTTCTTC; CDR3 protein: CASSGEAGGPHEQFF
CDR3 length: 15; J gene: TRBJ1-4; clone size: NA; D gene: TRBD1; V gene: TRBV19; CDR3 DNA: TGTGCCAGTAGCCGAAGACAGGGAACTAATGAAAAACTGTTTTTT; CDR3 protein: CASSRRQGTNEKLFF
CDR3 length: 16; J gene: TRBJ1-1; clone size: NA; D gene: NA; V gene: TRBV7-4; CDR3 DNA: TGTGCCAGCAGCTTATCACGAAGAAACATGAACACTGAAGCTTTCTTT; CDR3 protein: CASSLSRRNMNTEAFF
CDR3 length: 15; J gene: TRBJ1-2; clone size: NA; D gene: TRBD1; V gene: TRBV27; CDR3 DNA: TGTGCCAGCAGTTCAAACTCCGGGACAGCCTATGGCTACACCTTC; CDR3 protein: CASSSNSGTAYGYTF
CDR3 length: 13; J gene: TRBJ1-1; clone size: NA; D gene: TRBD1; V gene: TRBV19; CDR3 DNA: TGTGCCAGTATGGACAGGGGGGCCACTGAAGCTTTCTTT; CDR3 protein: CASMDRGATEAFF
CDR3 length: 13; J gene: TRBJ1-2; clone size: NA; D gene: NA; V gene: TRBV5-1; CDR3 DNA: TGCGCCAGCAGCCAAGGTGGGGGGGTTGGCTACACCTTC; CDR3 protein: CASSQGGGVGYTF
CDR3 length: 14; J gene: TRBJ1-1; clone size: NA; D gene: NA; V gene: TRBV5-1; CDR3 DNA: TGCGCCAGCCGCAGATTACAGGTGAACACTGAAGCTTTCTTT; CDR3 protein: CASRRLQVNTEAFF
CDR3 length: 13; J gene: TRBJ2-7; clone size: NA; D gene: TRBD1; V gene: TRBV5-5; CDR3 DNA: TGTGCCAGCACTGAGGGGGCGAATTACGAGCAGTACTTC; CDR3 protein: CASTEGANYEQYF
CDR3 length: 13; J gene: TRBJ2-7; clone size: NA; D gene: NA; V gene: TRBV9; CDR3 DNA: TGTGCCAGCAGCGTAGCTAACGGCTACGAGCAGTACTTC; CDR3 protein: CASSVANGYEQYF
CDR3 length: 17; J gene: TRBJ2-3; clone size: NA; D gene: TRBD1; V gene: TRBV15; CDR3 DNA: TGTGCCACCAGCAGCCGGGACAGGGGGGGACACACAGATACGCAGTATTTT; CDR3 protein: CATSSRDRGGHTDTQYF
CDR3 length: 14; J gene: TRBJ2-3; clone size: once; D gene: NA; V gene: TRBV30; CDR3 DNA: TGTGCCTGGAATCCCACGGGTGCCACAGATACGCAGTATTTT; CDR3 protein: CAWNPTGATDTQYF
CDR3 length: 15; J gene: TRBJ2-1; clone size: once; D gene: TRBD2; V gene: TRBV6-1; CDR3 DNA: TGTGCCAGCAGTGAAGGGGCTAGCGGAGTGGATGAGCAGTTCTTC; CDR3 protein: CASSEGASGVDEQFF
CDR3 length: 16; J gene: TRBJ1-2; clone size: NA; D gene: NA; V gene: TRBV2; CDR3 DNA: TGTGCCAGCAGTGCTGGGGGGGGGAGGGTTCGGTTTGGCTACACCTTC; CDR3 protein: CASSAGGGRVRFGYTF
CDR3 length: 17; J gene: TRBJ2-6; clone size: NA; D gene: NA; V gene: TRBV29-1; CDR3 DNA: TGCAGCGTTGAAGATCTGGGGGCGTCCTCTGGGGCCAACGTCCTGACTTTC; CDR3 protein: CSVEDLGASSGANVLTF
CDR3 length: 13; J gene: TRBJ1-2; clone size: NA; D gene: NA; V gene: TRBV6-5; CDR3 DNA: TGTGCCAGCAGTTCGGGTACCCTCTATGGCTACACCTTC; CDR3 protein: CASSSGTLYGYTF
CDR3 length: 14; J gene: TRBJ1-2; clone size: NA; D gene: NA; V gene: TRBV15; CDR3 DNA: TGTGCCACCAGCAAGGGGAAGGGTGTCTATGGCTACACCTTC; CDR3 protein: CATSKGKGVYGYTF
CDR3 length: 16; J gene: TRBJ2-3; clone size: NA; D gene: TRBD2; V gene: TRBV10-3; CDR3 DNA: TGTGCCATCAGCGGACTAGCGGGAGCCATCACAGATACGCAGTATTTT; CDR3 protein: CAISGLAGAITDTQYF
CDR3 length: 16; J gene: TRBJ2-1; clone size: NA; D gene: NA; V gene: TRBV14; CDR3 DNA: TGTGCCAGCAGTCCCCCTACCCTTCGTTCCTACAATGAGCAGTTCTTC; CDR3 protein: CASSPPTLRSYNEQFF
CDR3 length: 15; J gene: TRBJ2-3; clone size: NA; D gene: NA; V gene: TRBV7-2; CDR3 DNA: TGTGCCAGCAGCTTAGGCTGGACAGCCACAGATACGCAGTATTTT; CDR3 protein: CASSLGWTATDTQYF
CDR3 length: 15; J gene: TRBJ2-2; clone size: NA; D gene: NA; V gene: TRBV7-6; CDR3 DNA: TGTGCCAGCAGCTTAGTGGCAGAGAACACCGGGGAGCTGTTTTTT; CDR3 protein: CASSLVAENTGELFF
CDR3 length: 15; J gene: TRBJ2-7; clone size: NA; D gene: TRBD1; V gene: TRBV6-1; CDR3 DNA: TGTGCCAGCAGGGACAGGGGCGTTAGCTCCTACGAGCAGTACTTC; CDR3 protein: CASRDRGVSSYEQYF
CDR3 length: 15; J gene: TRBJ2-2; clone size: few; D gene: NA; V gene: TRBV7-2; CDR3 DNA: TGTGCCAGCAGCCTCGGAGGAATCAGCACCGGGGAGCTGTTTTTT; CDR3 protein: CASSLGGISTGELFF
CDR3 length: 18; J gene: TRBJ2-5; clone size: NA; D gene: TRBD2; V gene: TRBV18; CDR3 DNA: TGTGCCAGCTCACCAGGGATTCTAGCGGGGGGATACCAAGAGACCCAGTACTTC; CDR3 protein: CASSPGILAGGYQETQYF
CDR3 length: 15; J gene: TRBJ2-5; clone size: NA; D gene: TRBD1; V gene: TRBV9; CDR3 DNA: TGTGCCAGCAGCGTAGGTGGGACAGGTCAAGAGACCCAGTACTTC; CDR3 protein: CASSVGGTGQETQYF
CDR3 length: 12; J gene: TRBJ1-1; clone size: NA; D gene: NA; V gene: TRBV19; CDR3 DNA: TGTGCCAGTAGTATAGACGTCACTGAAGCTTTCTTT; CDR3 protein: CASSIDVTEAFF
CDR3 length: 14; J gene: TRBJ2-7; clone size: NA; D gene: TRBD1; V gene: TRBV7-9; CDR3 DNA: TGTGCCAGCAGACCTACAACAGGGGTGAACGAGCAGTACTTC; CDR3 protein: CASRPTTGVNEQYF
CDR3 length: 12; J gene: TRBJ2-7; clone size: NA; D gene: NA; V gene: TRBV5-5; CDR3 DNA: TGTGCCAGCAGCCAACAGGATTACGAGCAGTACTTC; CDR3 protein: CASSQQDYEQYF
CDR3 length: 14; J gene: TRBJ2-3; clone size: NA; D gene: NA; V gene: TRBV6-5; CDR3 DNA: TGTGCCAGCAGTTACTCGCGGGTCACAGATACGCAGTATTTT; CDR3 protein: CASSYSRVTDTQYF
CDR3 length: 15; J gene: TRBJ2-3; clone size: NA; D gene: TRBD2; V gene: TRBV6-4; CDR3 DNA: TGTGCCAGCAGTGAACTAGCGGGGGGGATGGATACGCAGTATTTT; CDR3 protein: CASSELAGGMDTQYF
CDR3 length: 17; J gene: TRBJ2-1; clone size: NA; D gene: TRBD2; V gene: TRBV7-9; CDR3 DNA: TGTGCCAGCAGCTTAGCGGGACTAGCGGGGCCGGGGAATGAGCAGTTCTTC; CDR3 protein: CASSLAGLAGPGNEQFF
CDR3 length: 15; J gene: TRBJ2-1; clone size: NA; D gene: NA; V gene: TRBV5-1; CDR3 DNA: TGCGCCAGCGGACCTCTAAGGGGCTCCTACAATGAGCAGTTCTTC; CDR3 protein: CASGPLRGSYNEQFF
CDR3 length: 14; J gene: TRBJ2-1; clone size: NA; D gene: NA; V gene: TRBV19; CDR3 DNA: TGTGCCAGTAGCCATGAGGGCTCCTACAATGAGCAGTTCTTC; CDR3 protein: CASSHEGSYNEQFF
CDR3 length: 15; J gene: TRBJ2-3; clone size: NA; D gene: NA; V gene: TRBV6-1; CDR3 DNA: TGTGCCAGCAGCCTAGGACAGACCGTCGGAGGTACGCAGTATTTT; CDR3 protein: CASSLGQTVGGTQYF
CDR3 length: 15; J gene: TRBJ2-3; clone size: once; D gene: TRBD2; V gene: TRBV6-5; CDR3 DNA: TGTGCCAGCAGTAAGACTAGCGGGGGGGTGGATACGCAGTATTTT; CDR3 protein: CASSKTSGGVDTQYF